The present entry profiles one TCR beta chain with its context. Antigen specificity is unknown. This sample is part of a study of T cell responses to AZD1222 COVID-19 vaccine. Looking at the study overall: Second doses were pooled across both intervals (about 4 or about 12 weeks).

Profiling relied on immunoSEQ multiplex PCR, and the TCRdb table lists in-frame clones only, not all of them. Altogether some 120,000 clones are present, about 92% being singletons, with the ten largest covering 0.9% to 1.2%. The study, taken as a whole, reports: The study reported that nearly half of spike-specific TCRs target unmutated variant regions.

Germline values: CDR1 LGHNT, CDR2 FRNRAP. Trimming left V 0 bases short and J 4 bases short, with 11 bases between. The CDR3 contains 15 residues. The receptor was derived from an adult in good health. This rearrangement joins TRBV12-5 to TRBJ2-3, with D perhaps given as TRBD1 or TRBD2 (5 bases each). The specimen was peripheral blood, collected on day 0 of AZD1222 vaccination. The DNA for the CDR3 is TGTGCTAGTGGTTTGGTGTCGGGACGGGCAGATACGCAGTATTTT. Amino acid sequence: CASGLVSGRADTQYF.